This T cell receptor beta chain was observed in a study of blood T cell repertoires in COVID-19. About the study: Some COVID-19 samples were acute and others convalescent; all came from the United States, Italy and Spain. PBMCs, B-cell-depleted T cells, or T cells provided the cDNA or gDNA that made up the material.

The table lists this clone with a count of one. In the authors' methods: From reference gene primer amplification, estimates of nucleated cell counts were derived. Method: immunoSEQ multiplex PCR; TCRdb's copy keeps in-frame clones and lacks some. From that table come the V and J calls and clone size; the DNA was used to work out D and trimming. The sample shows about 47,000 clones, approximately 91% of them seen only once. Material: peripheral blood. The sequence came from a man aged 50 or older with active COVID-19.

CDR3 nucleotide sequence: TGCGCCACATCCAGGGGGACGGCCAAAAACATTCAGTACTTC. This codes for CATSRGTAKNIQYF. The rearrangement joins TRBV4-1 to TRBJ2-4, with TRBD1 matching over 7 bases. Germline V gives CDR1 MGHRA, CDR2 YSYEKL. The trim removed 10 bases at V and 1 base at J, leaving 7 bases unmatched. The CDR3 is 14 amino acids.